This T cell receptor (beta chain) was found in a study of T cell responses to AZD1222 COVID-19 vaccine. The wider study: Second-dose groups at about 4 or about 12 weeks were pooled. Study-wide results and limits: Mostly white British, mostly female donors; authors suggested clonal diversity may be underestimated. When two AZD1222 doses had been given, Spike-specific TCR breadth and depth rose.

Data came from immunoSEQ multiplex PCR; TCRdb stores just in-frame clones and leaves some out. This sample yields about 150,000 clones, of which approximately 94% are seen a single time; roughly 1.3% belongs to the top ten. This clone was seen only once. What it binds is not known. The specimen was peripheral blood, collected on day 0 of AZD1222 vaccination. The receptor was isolated from an adult in good health.

The CDR3 reads CASSQSGGAPNPYYGYTF. Written as DNA, the CDR3 is TGCGCCAGCAGTCAATCGGGGGGGGCCCCCAACCCCTACTATGGCTACACCTTC. The V call is TRBV23-1, the J call TRBJ1-2; weak D call: TRBD1 (6 bases). TRBV23-1 is an ORF; its function is uncertain. Trimming stripped 0 bases from V and 3 bases from J, with 20 bases between. This CDR3 spans 18 amino acids.